The 21 T cell receptor beta chains listed next were all sequenced from one sample in a study of blood T cell repertoires in COVID-19. Profiled with immunoSEQ multiplex PCR; TCRdb holds only in-frame clones, not every one. In the table there are roughly 90,000 clones, 70% to 85% of which are singletons. The source material was peripheral blood. The receptors derive from a woman aged 80 or over with COVID-19, enrolled during active disease.

The rearrangement links TRBV19 to TRBJ1-5; D ambiguous. V lost 6 bases and J lost 5, with 8 bases in between. Germline CDR1 LNHDA, CDR2 SQIVND (reference sequence). This CDR3 is built from 12 residues. The CDR3 DNA reads as TGTGCCAGTAGCCCTGGGCATCAGCCCCAGCATTTT. This encodes CASSPGHQPQHF.

The chain combines TRBV18 with TRBJ1-2; 9 bases map to TRBD1. CDR1 is KGHSH, CDR2 LQKENI, per germline. The CDR3 is 14 residues long. Trimming removed 4 bases from V and 2 bases from J; junction bases left unmatched: 2. The CDR3 nucleotides read TGTGCCAGCTCACGGGGACAGGGAAACTATGGCTACACCTTC. Translating it yields CASSRGQGNYGYTF.

This clone has more than one count but fewer than ten. V usage is TRBV19 and J usage is TRBJ2-7; maybe TRBD1 (6 bases). V shed 3 bases and J shed 3 bases, with 15 bases lying between them. Germline-derived CDR1 and CDR2 are LNHDA and SQIVND (reference sequence). CDR3 length equals 15 residues. For the CDR3, the DNA is TGTGCCAGTAGTATCCAGACAGGATTATTCTACGAGCAGTACTTC. Amino acids: CASSIQTGLFYEQYF.

The rearrangement uses TRBV27 and TRBJ2-4; TRBD2 matches 8 bases. The CDR3 covers 16 residues. The V gene end was trimmed by 4 bases and the J gene end by 6 bases; junction bases not matched to a gene: 11. The germline gives CDR1 MNHEY, CDR2 SMNVEV (reference sequence). The CDR3 region has the DNA TGTGCCAGCAGTTCGGGAAGCGGGAGATCCGTAAACATTCAGTACTTC. Its protein is CASSSGSGRSVNIQYF.

The chain has TRBV18 and TRBJ2-5, with D possibly TRBD1 on 5 matching bases. The germline V gene encodes CDR1 KGHSH and CDR2 LQKENI. CDR3 length: 14 residues. V was shortened by 3 bases and J by 4 bases, with 12 bases between the two germline ends. The CDR3 loop is CASSPARVAETQYF. As DNA, the CDR3 is TGTGCCAGCTCACCGGCCAGGGTGGCAGAGACCCAGTACTTC.

The CDR3 region is CASSQTSGGDTGELFF. CDR3 nucleotide sequence: TGTGCCAGCAGTCAAACTAGCGGGGGTGATACCGGGGAGCTGTTTTTT. This rearrangement joins TRBV7-2 to TRBJ2-2; 11 bases map to TRBD2. The CDR3 extends over 16 amino acids. From germline, CDR1 is SGHTA and CDR2 FQGNSA. The V segment lost 6 bases and the J segment 5 bases; nucleotides outside the gene matches: 8.

This chain joins TRBV5-6 and TRBJ1-2; D might be TRBD1 (5 bases). Germline-derived CDR1 and CDR2 are SGHDT and YYEEEE. Between the trimmed V and J ends, which lost 5 bases and 1 base, there was a span of 12 bases. This CDR3 has 14 residues. CDR3 sequence reads: CASSSGGINYGYTF. CDR3 in DNA: TGTGCCAGCAGTTCGGGGGGGATTAACTATGGCTACACCTTC.

The chain has TRBV5-1 and TRBJ1-2, with D perhaps TRBD1 (6 bases). V was trimmed by 0 bases and J by 6 bases, leaving 15 bases between them. This CDR3 comprises 15 residues. Germline loops: CDR1 SGHRS, CDR2 YFSETQ. The CDR3 region is CASSLGAGDSHGYTF. DNA of the CDR3: TGCGCCAGCAGCTTGGGGGCAGGGGATAGCCATGGCTACACCTTC.

This chain uses TRBV6-5 with TRBJ2-3; TRBD2 is a possible D gene (5 bases). The germline V gene has CDR1 MNHEY and CDR2 SVGAGI. The CDR3 has 14 residues. Trimming pared 2 bases from V and 10 bases from J, leaving 16 bases between. The CDR3 nucleotides read TGTGCCAGCAGTTACATAGCGACGTGGCGAGCGCAGTATTTT. It is translated as CASSYIATWRAQYF.

The chain joins TRBV18 to TRBJ2-7; D not resolved. The CDR3 runs 14 residues. Trimming took off 3 bases at V and 4 bases at J, with 13 bases between the two ends. Germline assignment: CDR1 KGHSH and CDR2 LQKENI. For the CDR3, the DNA is TGTGCCAGCTCACCCCCGGGTATAGAGTACGAGCAGTACTTC. It codes for CASSPPGIEYEQYF.

The chain employs TRBV5-1 and TRBJ2-1; D perhaps matches TRBD1 (5 bases). CDR3 length: 12 amino acids. Germline loops: CDR1 SGHRS, CDR2 YFSETQ. With 4 bases removed from V and 8 bases from J, the gap between germline ends came to 10 bases. The CDR3 loop is CASSPTVHEQFF. CDR3 coding DNA: TGCGCCAGCAGCCCGACAGTCCATGAGCAGTTCTTC.

The V call is TRBV7-2, the J call TRBJ2-1; D not resolved. CDR1 and CDR2 from the germline V gene are SGHTA and FQGNSA. The germline V and J ends were trimmed by 1 base and 16 bases, with 14 bases remaining between them. The CDR3 is made up of 12 amino acids. The CDR3 DNA reads TGTGCCAGCAGCTTAGATACTTCCTTGCCTTTCTTC. This encodes CASSLDTSLPFF.

The chain employs TRBV28 and TRBJ1-4; tentative D call: TRBD1 (5 bases). V was cut by 3 bases and J by 3 bases, with 11 bases left in between. Germline V gene sequence: CDR1 MDHEN, CDR2 SYDVKM. The CDR3 extends over 15 amino acids. CDR3: CASSLAREANEKLFF. The CDR3 DNA sequence: TGTGCCAGCAGTTTGGCCAGGGAGGCTAATGAAAAACTGTTTTTT.

The rearrangement joins TRBV5-1 to TRBJ2-1; the D gene is possibly TRBD1 (6 bases). CDR3 length: 17 amino acids. V was cut by 1 base and J by 0 bases, with 14 bases left in between. Germline lookup yields CDR1 SGHRS and CDR2 YFSETQ. CDR3 protein: CASSLFSGTNSYNEQFF. The DNA of the CDR3 is TGCGCCAGCAGCTTGTTTTCCGGGACAAACTCCTACAATGAGCAGTTCTTC.

A single count supports this clone. CDR3 amino acids: CASSVTGIDEQFF. The CDR3 coding sequence is TGCGCCAGCAGCGTGACAGGGATCGATGAGCAGTTCTTC. The chain is built from TRBV5-1 and TRBJ2-1; 7 nucleotides agree with TRBD1. The CDR3 consists of 13 residues. Per germline, CDR1 SGHRS and CDR2 YFSETQ. J lost 8 bases, V lost 4 bases, and 6 bases had no gene match.

This clone has a handful of counts. The gene calls are TRBV7-3 and TRBJ1-6, with 9 bases lining up with TRBD1. V lost 9 bases and J lost 7; bases outside the gene matches: 4. This CDR3 contains 13 residues. Germline CDR1 reads SGHTA; CDR2 reads FQGTGA. CDR3: CASGTGMNSPLHF. The CDR3 DNA sequence: TGTGCCAGTGGGACAGGGATGAATTCACCCCTCCACTTT.

This chain joins TRBV6-5 and TRBJ1-2, with TRBD1 matching over 7 bases. The V gene end was trimmed by 5 bases and the J gene end by 5 bases; junction bases not matched to a gene: 2. The CDR3 is made up of 12 amino acids. CDR1 MNHEY and CDR2 SVGAGI come from the germline V gene. The CDR3 DNA is TGTGCCAGCAGTAAGACAGGGTATGGCTACACCTTC. Its translation is CASSKTGYGYTF.

V is TRBV29-1 and J is TRBJ2-3, with 9 nucleotides matching TRBD2. The CDR3 has 14 residues. V dropped 4 bases and J dropped 6; count of bases not matched to a gene: 8. Germline assignment: CDR1 SQVTM and CDR2 ANQGSEA. CDR3 protein: CSVAGAGGPDTQYF. The DNA for the CDR3 is TGCAGCGTTGCCGGGGCGGGAGGGCCCGATACGCAGTATTTT.

J is TRBJ1-4 and V is TRBV18; D gene ambiguous. Germline CDR1 and CDR2: KGHSH and LQKENI. Trimming took 4 bases from V and 8 from J, leaving 26 bases between them. This CDR3 has 18 amino acids. In nucleotides, the CDR3 is TGTGCCAGCTCACTAAACCAGATCCAGACTAGCCTTCGAGAAAAACTGTTTTTT. Translating gives CASSLNQIQTSLREKLFF.

Only a few counts were recorded for this clone. The chain combines TRBV7-3 with TRBJ1-6, with D unclear. The V gene lost 2 bases and the J gene lost 13 bases, with 18 bases spanning the gap. CDR1 and CDR2 from the germline V gene are SGHTA and FQGTGA. The CDR3 extends over 15 amino acids. The CDR3 DNA is TGTGCCAGCAGCTTAGGCGGCTCCGTCGTTACGCCCCTCCACTTT. The encoded protein is CASSLGGSVVTPLHF.

The chain couples TRBV3-1 (or the pseudogene TRBV3-2) to TRBJ2-1; a weak D match, TRBD1 (6 bases). V was cut by 4 bases and J by 14 bases, with 18 bases left in between. There are 13 residues in the CDR3. In germline, CDR1 is LGHDT, CDR2 YNNKEL (reference sequence). This CDR3 is CASSLPGASLKFF. The CDR3 bases are TGTGCCAGCAGCCTCCCAGGGGCGTCCCTTAAGTTCTTC.